The 5 T cell receptor beta chains given below trace back to one sample, sequenced in a study of response to subunit inactivated influenza vaccine. Each CDR3 protein gets one entry after TCRdb re-called the RT-PCR reads with MiXCR. The table has around 520,000 distinct CDR3 sequences, 25% seen once. The source material was CD4+ T cells sorted from PBMCs, sampled 4 to 6 days after vaccination. These TCRs come from a man between 50 and 59 years old who received an inactivated influenza vaccine.

The rearrangement uses TRBV20-1 and TRBJ2-1, with 14 bases aligning to TRBD2. Per germline, CDR1 DFQATT and CDR2 SNEGSKA (reference sequence). V lost 1 base and J lost 3; bases outside the gene matches: 2. This CDR3 is 16 amino acids long. The CDR3 region is CSARGLAGGNYNEQFF. The CDR3 DNA follows: TGCAGTGCTAGAGGACTAGCGGGGGGGAACTACAATGAGCAGTTCTTC.

The J gene is TRBJ2-2, the V gene TRBV20-1, with 8 nucleotides matching TRBD2. Germline CDR1 and CDR2: DFQATT and SNEGSKA (reference sequence). The CDR3 spans 15 residues. Trimming at V came to 0 bases and at J to 5 bases, leaving 5 bases not matched to a gene. The CDR3 DNA follows: TGCAGTGCTAGAGATTTCCGCGGGAGGACCGGGGAGCTGTTTTTT. It yields the protein CSARDFRGRTGELFF.

Only a few counts were recorded for this clonotype. The chain joins TRBV24-1 to TRBJ2-1; D is ambiguous. The ends were cut back, 6 bases at V and 3 bases at J, with 8 bases in the middle. Germline V gene data show CDR1 as KGHDR and CDR2 as SFDVKD. The CDR3 has 13 residues. The CDR3 nucleotides are TGTGCCACCAGTATAACCAGCTACAATGAGCAGTTCTTC. Its translation: CATSITSYNEQFF.

V usage is TRBV20-1 and J usage is TRBJ2-3, with 10 bases matching TRBD2. CDR1 and CDR2 from the germline V gene are DFQATT and SNEGSKA (reference sequence). The CDR3 is made up of 14 amino acids. The CDR3 DNA follows: TGCAGGCCTAGAGCGGGGGGGCCCACAGATACGCAGTATTTT. It encodes CRPRAGGPTDTQYF.

This sequence joins TRBV15 and TRBJ1-5; D might be TRBD1 (5 bases). V dropped 0 bases and J dropped 1 base, with 10 bases sitting between them. The germline V gene encodes CDR1 LNHNV and CDR2 YYDKDF (reference sequence). The CDR3 is made up of 16 amino acids. This CDR3 reads CATSRDRGYSNQPQHF. For the CDR3, the DNA is TGTGCCACCAGCAGAGATCGGGGGTACAGCAATCAGCCCCAGCATTTT.